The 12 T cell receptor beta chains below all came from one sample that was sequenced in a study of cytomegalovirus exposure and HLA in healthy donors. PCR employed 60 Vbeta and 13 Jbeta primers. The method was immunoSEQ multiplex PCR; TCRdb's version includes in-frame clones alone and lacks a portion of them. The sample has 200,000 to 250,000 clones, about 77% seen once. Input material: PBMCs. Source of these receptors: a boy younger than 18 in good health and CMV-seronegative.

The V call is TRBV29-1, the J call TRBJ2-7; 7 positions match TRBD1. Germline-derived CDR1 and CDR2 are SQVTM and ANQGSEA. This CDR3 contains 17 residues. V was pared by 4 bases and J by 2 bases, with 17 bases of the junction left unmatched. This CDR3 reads CSVVGTGTAIDPYEQYF. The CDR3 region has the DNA TGCAGCGTTGTAGGCACCGGGACAGCTATAGACCCCTACGAGCAGTACTTC.

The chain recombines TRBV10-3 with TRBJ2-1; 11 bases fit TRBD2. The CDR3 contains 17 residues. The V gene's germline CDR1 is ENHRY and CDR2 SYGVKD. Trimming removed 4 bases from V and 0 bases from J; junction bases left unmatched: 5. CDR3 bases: TGTGCCATCAGTGCTAGCGGGGGGCCAAGCTCCTACAATGAGCAGTTCTTC. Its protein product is CAISASGGPSSYNEQFF.

The CDR3 spells CASSSPFRAMNTEAFF. In nucleotides, the CDR3 is TGTGCCAGCAGCTCCCCCTTCCGAGCCATGAACACTGAAGCTTTCTTT. This chain connects TRBV7-6 to TRBJ1-1; D unresolved. The length of the CDR3 is 16 residues. With 4 bases removed from V and 0 bases from J, the gap between germline ends came to 15 bases. Germline lookup yields CDR1 SGHVS and CDR2 FNYEAQ.

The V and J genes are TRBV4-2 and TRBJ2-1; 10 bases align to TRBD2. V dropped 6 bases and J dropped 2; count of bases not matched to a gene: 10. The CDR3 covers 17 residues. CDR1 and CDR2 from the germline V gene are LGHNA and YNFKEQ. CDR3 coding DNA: TGTGCCAGCAGTCCCACCGGGACTAGCGCCCCCTACAATGAGCAGTTCTTC. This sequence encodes CASSPTGTSAPYNEQFF.

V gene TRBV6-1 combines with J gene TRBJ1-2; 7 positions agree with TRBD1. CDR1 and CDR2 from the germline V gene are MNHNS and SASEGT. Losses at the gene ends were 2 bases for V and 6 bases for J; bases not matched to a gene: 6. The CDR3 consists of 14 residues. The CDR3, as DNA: TGTGCCAGCAGTGAATACGTAACAGGGGATGGCTACACCTTC. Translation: CASSEYVTGDGYTF.

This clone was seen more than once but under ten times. DNA of the CDR3: TGTGCCAGCAGCTTCGGCAGGAATAATTCACCCCTCCACTTT. Translating gives CASSFGRNNSPLHF. The gene calls are TRBV11-3 and TRBJ1-6; D gene unclear. There are 14 residues in the CDR3. The germline V and J ends were trimmed by 3 bases and 5 bases, with 8 bases remaining between them. Looked up from germline, CDR1 is SGHNT and CDR2 is YENEEA.

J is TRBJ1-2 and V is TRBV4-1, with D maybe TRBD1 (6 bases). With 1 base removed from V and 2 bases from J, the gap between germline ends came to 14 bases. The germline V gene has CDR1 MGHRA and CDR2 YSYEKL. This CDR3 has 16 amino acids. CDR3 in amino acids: CASSQGRGARNYGYTF. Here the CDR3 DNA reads TGCGCCAGCAGCCAAGGACGGGGGGCACGAAACTATGGCTACACCTTC.

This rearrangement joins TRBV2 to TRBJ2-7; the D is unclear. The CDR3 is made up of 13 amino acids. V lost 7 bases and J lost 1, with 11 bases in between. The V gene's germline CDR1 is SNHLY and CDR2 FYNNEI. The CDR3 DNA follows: TGTGCCAGCACAAGAGTACCATCCTACGAGCAGTACTTC. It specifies CASTRVPSYEQYF.

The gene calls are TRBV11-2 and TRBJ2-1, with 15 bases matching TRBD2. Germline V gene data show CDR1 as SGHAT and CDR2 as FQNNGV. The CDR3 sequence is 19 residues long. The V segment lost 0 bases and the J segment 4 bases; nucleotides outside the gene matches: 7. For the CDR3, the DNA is TGTGCCAGCAGCTTAGAAGGACTAGCGGGAGGGCCCTCTTACAATGAGCAGTTCTTC. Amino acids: CASSLEGLAGGPSYNEQFF. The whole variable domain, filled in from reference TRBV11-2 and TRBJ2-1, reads EAGVAQSPRYKIIEKRQSVAFWCNPISGHATLYWYQQILGQGPKLLIQFQNNGVVDDSQLPKDRFSAERLKGVDSTLKIQPAKLEDSAVYLCASSLEGLAGGPSYNEQFFGPGTRLTVL.

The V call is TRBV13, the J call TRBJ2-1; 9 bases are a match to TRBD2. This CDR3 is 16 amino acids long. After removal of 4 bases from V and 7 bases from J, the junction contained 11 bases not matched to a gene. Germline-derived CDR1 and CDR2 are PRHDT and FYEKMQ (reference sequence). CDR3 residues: CASSYLTSGIFNEQFF. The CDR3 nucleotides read TGTGCCAGCAGCTACCTGACTAGCGGCATATTTAATGAGCAGTTCTTC.

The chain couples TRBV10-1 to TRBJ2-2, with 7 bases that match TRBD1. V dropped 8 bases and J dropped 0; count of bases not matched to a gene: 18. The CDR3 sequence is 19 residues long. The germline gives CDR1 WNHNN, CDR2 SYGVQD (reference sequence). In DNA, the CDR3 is TGCGCCAGCGGGGCTCCGGGGACAGAGGGGATACCGAACACCGGGGAGCTGTTTTTT. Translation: CASGAPGTEGIPNTGELFF.

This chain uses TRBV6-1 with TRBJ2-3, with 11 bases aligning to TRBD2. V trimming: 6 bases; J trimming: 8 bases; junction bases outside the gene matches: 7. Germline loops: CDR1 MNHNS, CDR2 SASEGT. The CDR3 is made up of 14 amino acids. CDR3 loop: CASRSGLAASTQYF. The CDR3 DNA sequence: TGTGCCAGCAGATCGGGACTAGCGGCCTCTACGCAGTATTTT.